The 29 T cell receptor beta chains below were found in one sample sequenced in a study of OX40 agonist ivuxolimab in advanced cancers. This table comes from immunoSEQ multiplex PCR, and its TCRdb copy is limited to in-frame clones, with some not included. Seen here are around 34,000 clones, approximately 90% observed once, and the top ten hold approximately 40%. The sample here was CD4+ or CD8+ T cells sorted from blood, taken in a trial of the OX40 agonist ivuxolimab. All receptors come from an adult with an advanced solid tumor such as melanoma, head and neck, liver or kidney cancer.

CDR3 region: CASSENRFNQPQHF. For the CDR3, the DNA is TGTGCCAGCAGCGAAAACAGATTCAATCAGCCCCAGCATTTT. This chain connects TRBV7-8 to TRBJ1-5; no clear D gene. The CDR3 sequence is 14 residues long. V was shortened by 5 bases and J by 3 bases, with 11 bases between the two germline ends. Germline loops: CDR1 SGHVS, CDR2 FQNEAQ.

This chain connects TRBV27 to TRBJ2-7, with D possibly TRBD2 on 7 matching bases. Germline CDR1 MNHEY, CDR2 SMNVEV (reference sequence). The CDR3 consists of 14 residues. With 1 base removed from V and 3 bases from J, the gap between germline ends came to 10 bases. CDR3 residues: CASSLWGGVYEQYF. The CDR3 DNA reads as TGTGCCAGCAGTTTATGGGGGGGCGTCTACGAGCAGTACTTC.

The rearrangement joins TRBV29-1 to TRBJ2-3; 14 bases line up with TRBD2. The V gene end was trimmed by 3 bases and the J gene end by 5 bases; junction bases not matched to a gene: 7. This CDR3 comprises 16 residues. The germline V gene has CDR1 SQVTM and CDR2 ANQGSEA. CDR3 DNA: TGCAGCGTTGAGCAGGGACTAGCGGGAGCGGAAGATACGCAGTATTTT. Translation: CSVEQGLAGAEDTQYF.

CDR3 DNA: TGTGCCAGCAGTTTCCAGGGGGGTCGGTATGGCTACACCTTC. This translates into CASSFQGGRYGYTF. This rearrangement joins TRBV6-6 to TRBJ1-2; 7 bases match TRBD1. Germline CDR1 MNHNY, CDR2 SVGAGI (reference sequence). The J segment lost 5 bases and the V segment lost 4 bases, leaving 7 bases of the junction unmatched. The CDR3 spans 14 residues.

This clone was recorded once. The gene calls are TRBV14 and TRBJ2-1, with 9 bases lining up with TRBD2. There are 13 residues in the CDR3. V trimming: 0 bases; J trimming: 15 bases; junction bases outside the gene matches: 6. Germline loops: CDR1 SGHDN, CDR2 FVKESK. The CDR3 bases are TGTGCCAGCAGCCAAGATGGGCGGGGGGGTGTGTTCTTC. It yields the protein CASSQDGRGGVFF. The complete variable domain, with remaining parts taken from reference TRBV14 and TRBJ2-1, reads EAGVTQFPSHSVIEKGQTVTLRCDPISGHDNLYWYRRVMGKEIKFLLHFVKESKQDESGMPNNRFLAERTGGTYSTLKVQPAELEDSGVYFCASSQDGRGGVFFGPGTRLTVL.

The chain recombines TRBV27 with TRBJ2-5; D might be TRBD1 or TRBD2, each matching 5 bases. The CDR3 covers 14 residues. In germline, CDR1 is MNHEY, CDR2 SMNVEV (reference sequence). Trimming took off 4 bases at V and 3 bases at J, with 12 bases between the two ends. The CDR3: CASSSYGTKETQYF. The CDR3 DNA follows: TGTGCCAGCAGTTCATACGGGACGAAAGAGACCCAGTACTTC.

J is TRBJ2-7 and V is TRBV4-1; TRBD1 matches 7 bases. J lost 1 base, V lost 0 bases, and 12 bases had no gene match. Germline CDR1 reads MGHRA; CDR2 reads YSYEKL. The CDR3 covers 18 residues. Here the CDR3 reads CASSQDRVPRQGSYEQYF. CDR3 DNA: TGCGCCAGCAGCCAAGATCGAGTACCGAGACAGGGTTCCTACGAGCAGTACTTC.

The V gene is TRBV11-2, the J gene TRBJ2-2; perhaps TRBD2 as D (6 bases). The CDR3 is made up of 15 amino acids. Germline V gene lookup returns CDR1 SGHAT and CDR2 FQNNGV. V gave up 0 bases and J gave up 3 bases, with 8 bases separating them. The DNA for the CDR3 is TGTGCCAGCAGCTTAGATTGGGGGGACACCGGGGAGCTGTTTTTT. This gives the protein CASSLDWGDTGELFF. Looking up the rest from reference TRBV11-2 and TRBJ2-2 gives the full variable domain: EAGVAQSPRYKIIEKRQSVAFWCNPISGHATLYWYQQILGQGPKLLIQFQNNGVVDDSQLPKDRFSAERLKGVDSTLKIQPAKLEDSAVYLCASSLDWGDTGELFFGEGSRLTVL.

This clone was seen a single time. This chain connects TRBV4-1 to TRBJ2-7, with D maybe TRBD1 (6 bases). The CDR3 is 15 amino acids. V lost 1 base and J lost 6, with 16 bases in between. Germline CDR1 is MGHRA and CDR2 is YSYEKL. In DNA form, the CDR3 reads TGCGCCAGCAGCCAAGGACTGGGGACATCGCGCGAGCAGTACTTC. This translates into CASSQGLGTSREQYF.

This sequence joins TRBV19 and TRBJ1-1; unclear D gene. The CDR3 sequence is 15 residues long. CDR1 and CDR2 from the germline V gene are LNHDA and SQIVND (reference sequence). V was pared by 7 bases and J by 0 bases, with 15 bases between. Here the CDR3 reads CASIDLAAMNTEAFF. The CDR3 DNA reads TGTGCCAGTATCGATTTAGCGGCTATGAACACTGAAGCTTTCTTT.

The genes are TRBV19 and TRBJ1-1; perhaps TRBD1 as D (5 bases). The CDR3 totals 13 residues. Trimming removed 6 bases at V and 1 base at J, with 9 bases between. Per the germline V gene, CDR1 is LNHDA and CDR2 is SQIVND (reference sequence). CDR3 residues: CASSGAPNTEAFF. CDR3 bases: TGTGCCAGTAGCGGGGCCCCGAACACTGAAGCTTTCTTT.

This sequence joins TRBV6-1 and TRBJ2-1, with no clear D. Germline CDR1 and CDR2: MNHNS and SASEGT. The CDR3 is 14 amino acids. V was cut by 2 bases and J by 9 bases, with 14 bases left in between. CDR3 in DNA: TGTGCCAGCAGTGAATTGAATTTCCCGGCTGAGCAGTTCTTC. It yields the protein CASSELNFPAEQFF.

The chain has TRBV4-2 and TRBJ1-6; D call uncertain. This CDR3 is 12 amino acids long. V was pared by 0 bases and J by 12 bases, with 6 bases between. CDR1 and CDR2 (germline): LGHNA, YNFKEQ. CDR3 coding DNA: TGTGCCAGCAGCCAAGAGATGGGACCCCTCCACTTT. Protein product: CASSQEMGPLHF.

The chain couples TRBV27 to TRBJ2-5; 12 nucleotides align to TRBD1. J gave up 6 bases and V 5 bases, and 13 bases lay outside the gene matches. The CDR3 consists of 17 residues. CDR1 is MNHEY, CDR2 SMNVEV, per germline (reference sequence). In DNA form, the CDR3 reads TGTGCCAGCAGTGTGAACCTCCCGGGACAGGGGGCGCAGACCCAGTACTTC. It encodes CASSVNLPGQGAQTQYF.

The chain carries TRBV28 and TRBJ2-1; the D is unclear. The CDR3 covers 15 residues. CDR1 is MDHEN, CDR2 SYDVKM, per germline. Trimming left V 2 bases short and J 3 bases short, with 11 bases between. The CDR3 loop reads CASSLANSIYNEQFF. The CDR3 region has the DNA TGTGCCAGCAGTTTAGCTAACAGTATCTACAATGAGCAGTTCTTC. Drawing the rest from reference TRBV28 and TRBJ2-1, the complete variable domain is DVKVTQSSRYLVKRTGEKVFLECVQDMDHENMFWYRQDPGLGLRLIYFSYDVKMKEKGDIPEGYSVSREKKERFSLILESASTNQTSMYLCASSLANSIYNEQFFGPGTRLTVL.

The CDR3 loop is CSASDRDGYTF. The CDR3 bases are TGCAGTGCCTCGGACAGGGACGGCTACACCTTC. The V call is TRBV20-1, the J call TRBJ1-2; TRBD1 matches at 8 bases. The V gene's germline CDR1 is DFQATT and CDR2 SNEGSKA (reference sequence). The CDR3 contains 11 residues. V shed 6 bases, J shed 8 bases, and the junction held 5 bases outside the gene matches.

The rearrangement links TRBV19 to TRBJ2-7; D not certain. This CDR3 has 13 amino acids. Trimming left V 1 base short and J 7 bases short, with 11 bases between. Germline lookup yields CDR1 LNHDA and CDR2 SQIVND (reference sequence). CDR3 DNA: TGTGCCAGTAGTATAGGGATCGATCGGGAGCAGTACTTC. Translation gives CASSIGIDREQYF.

The chain has TRBV9 and TRBJ1-5, with 7 bases identical to TRBD1. The junction had 4 bases not matched to a gene; V was cut back by 4 bases and J by 0 bases. This CDR3 has 15 residues. The germline V gene encodes CDR1 SGDLS and CDR2 YYNGEE. CDR3 coding DNA: TGTGCCAGCAGCCTCACAGGGGTTAGCAATCAGCCCCAGCATTTT. Encoded protein: CASSLTGVSNQPQHF.

The rearrangement links TRBV7-9 to TRBJ2-5; 8 nucleotides agree with TRBD2. Germline CDR1 SEHNR, CDR2 FQNEAQ (reference sequence). The ends lost 5 bases at V and 5 bases at J; junction bases unmatched: 16. The CDR3 contains 17 residues. This CDR3 reads CASSENIGPGGKETQYF. CDR3 DNA sequence: TGTGCCAGCAGCGAAAATATCGGGCCGGGGGGGAAGGAGACCCAGTACTTC. The whole variable domain, remainder taken from reference TRBV7-9 and TRBJ2-5, is DTGVSQNPRHKITKRGQNVTFRCDPISEHNRLYWYRQTLGQGPEFLTYFQNEAQLEKSRLLSDRFSAERPKGSFSTLEIQRTEQGDSAMYLCASSENIGPGGKETQYFGPGTRLLVL.

V is TRBV19 and J is TRBJ2-5; 7 bases align to TRBD1. J was trimmed by 6 bases and V by 1 base; bases with no gene match: 8. The germline CDR1 and CDR2 sequences are LNHDA and SQIVND (reference sequence). The CDR3 runs 15 residues. The CDR3 spells CASSIGTGAPQTQYF. The CDR3 nucleotides read TGTGCCAGTAGTATAGGAACAGGGGCCCCCCAGACCCAGTACTTC. The full variable domain, completed using reference TRBV19 and TRBJ2-5, is DGGITQSPKYLFRKEGQNVTLSCEQNLNHDAMYWYRQDPGQGLRLIYYSQIVNDFQKGDIAEGYSVSREKKESFPLTVTSAQKNPTAFYLCASSIGTGAPQTQYFGPGTRLLVL.

This clone was observed a single time. This chain connects TRBV10-2 to TRBJ2-7; D could derive from TRBD1 or TRBD2 (6 bases each). Looked up from germline, CDR1 is WSHSY and CDR2 is SAAADI. V lost 8 bases and J 7 bases, leaving 24 bases between the germline ends. This CDR3 spans 15 amino acids. The DNA for the CDR3 is TGCGCCAGCGGCCTGCCAGGGACTGGGGGGCTGGAGCAGTACTTC. Amino acid sequence: CASGLPGTGGLEQYF.

The V call is TRBV7-9, the J call TRBJ2-7, with 10 nucleotides matching TRBD1. Per germline, CDR1 SEHNR and CDR2 FQNEAQ (reference sequence). This CDR3 has 16 amino acids. With V trimmed by 6 bases and J by 7 bases, 15 bases remained unmatched. CDR3 sequence (DNA): TGTGCCAGCAGTTCGTTGGTTGGGACAGGGGTATCTGAGCAGTACTTC. Its translation is CASSSLVGTGVSEQYF.

The J gene is TRBJ2-7, the V gene TRBV28; no clear D. CDR1 MDHEN and CDR2 SYDVKM come from the germline V gene. CDR3 size: 13 residues. The germline V and J ends were trimmed by 5 bases and 0 bases, with 8 bases remaining between them. The CDR3 DNA reads as TGTGCCAGCAGTATGACCAACTCCTACGAGCAGTACTTC. As protein: CASSMTNSYEQYF.

The chain joins TRBV19 to TRBJ2-1; 9 bases line up with TRBD1. The CDR3 runs to 16 residues. Germline values: CDR1 LNHDA, CDR2 SQIVND (reference sequence). V gave up 3 bases and J gave up 5 bases; unmatched junction bases: 8. DNA of the CDR3: TGTGCCAGTAGTATTCCGGACAGGGGACCCGACAATGAGCAGTTCTTC. It is translated as CASSIPDRGPDNEQFF.

This chain uses TRBV29-1 with TRBJ2-2, with 7 bases aligning to TRBD2. The CDR3 has 12 amino acids. Germline V gene data show CDR1 as SQVTM and CDR2 as ANQGSEA. After removal of 6 bases from V and 7 bases from J, the junction contained 5 bases not matched to a gene. The CDR3 region has the DNA TGCAGCGTCCAAGGACTAGACGGGGAGCTGTTTTTT. Translation gives CSVQGLDGELFF.

The chain is built from TRBV7-8 and TRBJ1-5; 9 nucleotides match TRBD1. Germline V lookup: CDR1 SGHVS, CDR2 FQNEAQ. This CDR3 is 16 amino acids long. V gave up 5 bases and J gave up 4 bases; unmatched junction bases: 9. This CDR3 reads CASSPTGGEHNQPQHF. The CDR3, as DNA: TGTGCCAGCAGCCCCACAGGGGGCGAACATAATCAGCCCCAGCATTTT.

Concerning this clone: Other DNA sequences from this sample encode an identical CDR3 as well. The chain couples TRBV14 to TRBJ2-7; no clear D. The V gene lost 8 bases and the J gene lost 4 bases, with 15 bases spanning the gap. CDR3 length equals 13 residues. CDR1 is SGHDN, CDR2 FVKESK, per germline. In DNA, the CDR3 is TGTGCCAGCTCTGGGGTCCTTGGGTACGAGCAGTACTTC. Translating gives CASSGVLGYEQYF.

CDR3 in amino acids: CASSLDRGGSTEAFF. The CDR3 region has the DNA TGTGCCAGCAGCCTGGACAGGGGAGGATCCACTGAAGCTTTCTTT. J is TRBJ1-1 and V is TRBV14; 9 bases line up with TRBD1. Germline lookup yields CDR1 SGHDN and CDR2 FVKESK. The trim removed 4 bases at V and 4 bases at J, leaving 7 bases unmatched. The CDR3 sequence is 15 residues long.

The chain is built from TRBV2 and TRBJ1-2, with 8 bases lining up with TRBD1. Germline V lookup: CDR1 SNHLY, CDR2 FYNNEI. V trimming: 3 bases; J trimming: 0 bases; junction bases outside the gene matches: 6. This CDR3 spans 16 amino acids. CDR3 bases: TGTGCCAGCAGTGACAGGGGGCTGGGAGCTAACTATGGCTACACCTTC. The encoded protein is CASSDRGLGANYGYTF.